A selection of T cell receptor beta chains follows, all from one sample in a study of blood T cell repertoires in COVID-19. TCRdb's table, derived via immunoSEQ multiplex PCR, lists solely in-frame clones and lacks some. In the table there are around 250,000 clones, more than 65% of which are singletons. Sequenced input: peripheral blood. These receptors all come from a man in his fifties with active or convalescent COVID-19. Both conserved end residues are part of each CDR3. D genes are given only for firm matches. Clone size is shown for a subset of rows, as once, few, many or a class of expanded clone.

J gene	D gene	clone size	V gene	CDR3 protein	CDR3 DNA
TRBJ1-6	NA	NA	TRBV6-1	CASSEIRRLYNSPLHF	TGTGCCAGCAGTGAAATCCGGCGGCTCTATAATTCACCCCTCCACTTT
TRBJ2-7	TRBD1	NA	TRBV5-4	CASSSRTGGPYEQYF	TGTGCCAGCAGCTCCCGGACAGGGGGCCCGTACGAGCAGTACTTC
TRBJ1-1	TRBD1	NA	TRBV11-2	CASSFRDRSPNTEAFF	TGTGCCAGCAGCTTCCGGGACAGGAGTCCGAACACTGAAGCTTTCTTT
TRBJ1-3	NA	NA	TRBV12-3/TRBV12-4	CASSLAGRNTIYF	TGTGCCAGCAGTTTGGCAGGCCGAAACACCATATATTTT
TRBJ1-1	NA	NA	TRBV7-2	CASSGTGSDTEAFF	TGTGCCAGCAGCGGTACCGGTTCGGACACTGAAGCTTTCTTT
TRBJ2-3	TRBD2	once	TRBV4-1	CASSQVGGTSGRDTQYF	TGCGCCAGCAGCCAAGTCGGGGGGACTAGCGGGAGAGATACGCAGTATTTT
TRBJ2-7	TRBD2	NA	TRBV6-5	CATGGFSGVEREQYF	TGTGCCACCGGAGGATTTAGCGGGGTGGAAAGAGAGCAGTACTTC
TRBJ2-5	NA	NA	TRBV3-1/TRBV3-2	CASSREKTQYF	TGTGCCAGCAGCCGCGAAAAGACCCAGTACTTC
TRBJ1-2	TRBD1	once	TRBV6-5	CASRQQGAANYGYTF	TGTGCCAGCAGGCAACAGGGGGCGGCTAACTATGGCTACACCTTC
TRBJ2-2	TRBD2	NA	TRBV4-1	CASSPMGLVTDGELFF	TGCGCCAGCAGCCCCATGGGACTAGTAACGGACGGGGAGCTGTTTTTT
TRBJ2-2	NA	NA	TRBV5-1	CASSLRLEGTGELFF	TGCGCCAGCAGCTTGAGACTAGAGGGCACCGGGGAGCTGTTTTTT
TRBJ2-1	TRBD1	NA	TRBV6-2/TRBV6-3	CASSYSGPGGVFNEQFF	TGTGCCAGCAGTTACTCCGGTCCAGGGGGCGTTTTCAATGAGCAGTTCTTC
TRBJ2-3	TRBD1	NA	TRBV24-1	CATSDWTGGSSTDTQYF	TGTGCCACCAGTGACTGGACAGGGGGTTCTAGCACAGATACGCAGTATTTT
TRBJ1-1	NA	NA	TRBV5-1	CASSLKRNTEAFF	TGCGCCAGCAGCTTGAAGAGAAACACTGAAGCTTTCTTT
TRBJ1-1	TRBD1	NA	TRBV5-1	CASQISGQGMNTEAFF	TGCGCCAGTCAAATCTCAGGACAGGGAATGAACACTGAAGCTTTCTTT
TRBJ2-7	TRBD1	NA	TRBV6-5	CASSPRTGVKDEQYF	TGTGCCAGCAGTCCCCGGACAGGGGTAAAGGACGAGCAGTACTTC
TRBJ2-7	TRBD2	NA	TRBV11-2	CASSLGLAGGHFYEQYF	TGTGCCAGCAGCCTGGGACTAGCGGGGGGGCATTTCTACGAGCAGTACTTC
TRBJ1-1	NA	NA	TRBV11-1	CASSLARRGNTEAFF	TGTGCCAGCAGCTTAGCGCGGCGGGGGAACACTGAAGCTTTCTTT
TRBJ1-1	TRBD1	NA	TRBV5-1	CASSLGTGQGEAFF	TGCGCCAGCAGCTTGGGGACAGGGCAAGGTGAAGCTTTCTTT
TRBJ1-5	TRBD1	once	TRBV6-6	CASRPTRQGIDQPQHF	TGTGCCAGCAGACCCACCCGACAGGGGATAGACCAGCCCCAGCATTTT
TRBJ1-2	NA	few	TRBV7-9	CASSLGHPTNYGYTF	TGTGCCAGCAGCTTAGGCCACCCTACTAACTATGGCTACACCTTC
TRBJ2-2	NA	NA	TRBV5-5	CASSLSGAGELFF	TGTGCCAGCAGCTTGTCGGGGGCCGGGGAGCTGTTTTTT
TRBJ2-5	TRBD1	NA	TRBV19	CASSLPGQGIRETQYF	TGTGCCAGTAGTTTACCGGGACAGGGGATAAGAGAGACCCAGTACTTC
TRBJ1-5	NA	NA	TRBV28	CASSLEQGIGNQPQHF	TGTGCCAGCAGTCTGGAACAGGGAATCGGGAATCAGCCCCAGCATTTT
TRBJ1-1	NA	once	TRBV6-1	CASSESGETRAFF	TGTGCCAGCAGTGAGAGTGGAGAAACGCGAGCTTTCTTT
TRBJ1-6	NA	few	TRBV27	CASSHGQTRGSPLHF	TGTGCCAGCAGTCACGGACAGACGCGTGGTTCACCCCTCCACTTT
TRBJ2-1	NA	NA	TRBV11-1	CASSLAIGAGNEQFF	TGTGCCAGCAGCTTAGCGATAGGTGCGGGGAATGAGCAGTTCTTC
TRBJ1-1	NA	NA	TRBV14	CASSRQTNTEAFF	TGTGCCAGCAGCCGACAGACGAACACTGAAGCTTTCTTT
TRBJ1-5	TRBD1	NA	TRBV27	CASSLSNRGHQPQHF	TGTGCCAGCAGTTTGTCAAACAGGGGACATCAGCCCCAGCATTTT
TRBJ2-3	NA	NA	TRBV6-2/TRBV6-3	CASSTDREADTQYF	TGTGCCAGCAGTACCGACAGGGAGGCGGATACGCAGTATTTT
TRBJ1-1	TRBD1	NA	TRBV9	CASSVKGQGHTEAFF	TGTGCCAGCAGCGTAAAAGGACAGGGGCACACTGAAGCTTTCTTT
TRBJ1-5	TRBD1	NA	TRBV7-9	CASSSGTGEQPQHF	TGTGCCAGCAGCTCCGGGACAGGGGAACAGCCCCAGCATTTT
TRBJ1-1	NA	NA	TRBV7-8	CASSLGAHTEAFF	TGTGCCAGCAGCTTAGGGGCGCACACTGAAGCTTTCTTT
TRBJ1-3	NA	NA	TRBV4-1	CASSQGAGNTIYF	TGCGCCAGCAGCCAAGGGGCCGGAAACACCATATATTTT
TRBJ2-7	NA	once	TRBV18	CASSPGGSYEQYF	TGTGCCAGCTCACCGGGGGGCTCCTACGAGCAGTACTTC
TRBJ1-1	NA	few	TRBV5-1	CASSLVTANTEAFF	TGCGCCAGCAGCTTGGTAACAGCTAACACTGAAGCTTTCTTT